Following are 7 T cell receptor beta chains from one sample sequenced in a study of human T cells and chemical hapten exposure (dated by TCRdb to the early 2020s). The time point label, as the study defines it: pre-sensitization, week 0. The treatment or condition label for this specimen denotes: therapeutic diphenylcyclopropenone sensitization with weekly scalp DPC. Library creation used RACE. Data came from a NextSeq 500. The raw public data were reprocessed by TCRdb itself: fastp quality trimming at Q25, MiXCR clonotype calling, in-frame beta chains only. Under each unique CDR3 protein, matching rows form one entry showing the most common genes and DNA. In this sample the table shows 150,000 to 200,000 distinct CDR3 sequences, roughly 30% of which occur a single time. The ten largest clones capture 2.9% of the sample. The sample here was whole blood, taken in connection with sensitization to the hapten diphenylcyclopropenone (DPC). The receptors originated from a woman aged 25 to 45 with alopecia areata. Some clones in this sample may be carry-over from other donors' samples.

The chain carries TRBV5-1 and TRBJ1-6, with TRBD1 as a possible D gene (6 bases). V was clipped by 3 bases and J by 8 bases, with 12 bases between them. The CDR3 loop spans 14 amino acids. Germline V gives CDR1 SGHRS, CDR2 YFSETQ. Here the CDR3 DNA reads TGCGCCAGCAGCTCAGGGGATGGGGATTCACCCCTCCACTTT. It yields the protein CASSSGDGDSPLHF.

This clonotype has more than one count but fewer than ten. The DNA of the CDR3 is TGTGCCAGCAGCCAAGATCAGCGGGGGCCTTACAATGAGCAGTTCTTC. It encodes CASSQDQRGPYNEQFF. The chain couples TRBV3-1 to TRBJ2-1; 8 positions match TRBD2. Germline loops: CDR1 LGHDT, CDR2 YNNKEL (reference sequence). The CDR3 extends over 16 amino acids. Unmatched junction bases numbered 5, after V lost 0 bases and J lost 4 bases.

The rearrangement uses TRBV29-1 and TRBJ2-5; no definite D call. The CDR3 is 10 residues long. CDR1 and CDR2 from the germline V gene are SQVTM and ANQGSEA. V was clipped by 7 bases and J by 9 bases, with 12 bases between them. The CDR3, as DNA: TGCAGCGCCGATAAAACTGCCCAGTACTTC. This codes for CSADKTAQYF.

This clonotype was picked up a small number of times. The chain combines TRBV28 with TRBJ2-7; 10 bases map to TRBD1. Trimming cost V 7 bases and J 9 bases; bases outside gene matches: 15. Germline-derived CDR1 and CDR2 are MDHEN and SYDVKM. CDR3 length: 15 residues. CDR3 amino acids: CASTPGTGVPKGQYF. CDR3 in DNA: TGTGCCAGCACCCCCGGGACAGGGGTTCCTAAGGGGCAGTACTTC.

The sample holds a few counts of this clonotype. The V call is TRBV21-1, the J call TRBJ2-1; the table's D call of TRBD2 was not tested on the DNA. TRBV21-1 is deemed a pseudogene. The CDR3 has 15 amino acids. The CDR3 here is CASRPPGLDRREQFF. The CDR3 region has the DNA TGTGCCAGCAGACCGCCGGGACTAGACCGACGGGAGCAGTTCTTC.

This clonotype was seen only a few times. The J gene is TRBJ1-5, the V gene TRBV6-2 or TRBV6-3, with TRBD1 as a possible D gene (5 bases). Trimming shortened V by 2 bases and J by 6 bases, and 8 bases separated the two germline ends. This CDR3 contains 13 residues. CDR1 and CDR2 (germline): MNHEY, SVGEGT. The CDR3 sequence: CASSYVGGQPQHF. The CDR3, as DNA: TGTGCCAGCAGTTACGTGGGGGGTCAGCCCCAGCATTTT.

A few counts support this clonotype. The V gene is TRBV2, the J gene TRBJ2-1; D is perhaps TRBD2 (6 bases). Trimming cost V 6 bases and J 10 bases, with 16 bases left between them. This CDR3 is built from 13 residues. Germline CDR1 is SNHLY and CDR2 is FYNNEI. For the CDR3, the DNA is TGTGCCAGCAGCCAGATAATAGCGGCCGAGCAGTTCTTC. Translation: CASSQIIAAEQFF. Variable domain in full (rest from reference TRBV2 and TRBJ2-1): EPEVTQTPSHQVTQMGQEVILRCVPISNHLYFYWYRQILGQKVEFLVSFYNNEISEKSEIFDDQFSVERPDGSNFTLKIRSTKLEDSAMYFCASSQIIAAEQFFGPGTRLTVL.